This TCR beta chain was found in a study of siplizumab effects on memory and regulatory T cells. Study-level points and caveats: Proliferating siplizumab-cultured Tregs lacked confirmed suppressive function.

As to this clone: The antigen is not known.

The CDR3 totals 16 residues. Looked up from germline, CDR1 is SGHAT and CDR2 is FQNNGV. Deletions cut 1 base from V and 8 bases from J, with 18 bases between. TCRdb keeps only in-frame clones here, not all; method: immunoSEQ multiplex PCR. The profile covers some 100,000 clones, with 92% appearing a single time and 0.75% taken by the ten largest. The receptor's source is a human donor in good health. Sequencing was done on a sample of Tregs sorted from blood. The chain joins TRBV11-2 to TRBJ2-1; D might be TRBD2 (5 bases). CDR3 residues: CASSLAQLGVSHEQFF. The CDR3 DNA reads TGTGCCAGCAGCTTAGCCCAGCTGGGAGTCTCCCATGAGCAGTTCTTC.